Below, 32 T cell receptor beta chains from the same sample are listed, as sequenced in a study of blood T cell repertoires in COVID-19. Generated by immunoSEQ multiplex PCR, the TCRdb table keeps only in-frame clones and is missing some. This sample yields 200,000 to 250,000 clones, of which around 80% are seen a single time; about 1.4% belongs to the top ten. Specimen: peripheral blood. These receptors were obtained from a woman aged 35 to 49 who had recovered from COVID-19.

The chain has TRBV28 and TRBJ2-7; possible D gene TRBD2, 6 bases. V was clipped by 3 bases and J by 0 bases, with 9 bases between them. The CDR3 totals 14 residues. The germline V gene has CDR1 MDHEN and CDR2 SYDVKM. The CDR3 loop is CASSFPGGSYEQYF. The CDR3 DNA sequence: TGTGCCAGCAGTTTTCCCGGGGGCTCCTACGAGCAGTACTTC.

The chain employs TRBV30 and TRBJ1-5; possible D gene TRBD1, 6 bases. Per the germline V gene, CDR1 is GTSNPN and CDR2 is SVGIG (reference sequence). V was trimmed by 0 bases and J by 7 bases, leaving 16 bases between them. The CDR3 loop spans 15 amino acids. This CDR3 reads CAWSVLTGPGQPQHF. DNA of the CDR3: TGTGCCTGGAGTGTATTAACAGGGCCAGGACAGCCCCAGCATTTT.

The chain carries TRBV18 and TRBJ1-2, with D perhaps TRBD1 (6 bases). CDR1 and CDR2 from the germline V gene are KGHSH and LQKENI. V shed 2 bases and J shed 6 bases, with 10 bases lying between them. The CDR3 length is 13 residues. The CDR3 sequence is CASSPTDSDGYTF. The DNA of the CDR3 is TGTGCCAGCTCACCAACGGACAGCGATGGCTACACCTTC.

The rearrangement links TRBV11-2 to TRBJ1-1, with a possible D match to TRBD1 (5 bases). The CDR3 contains 14 residues. Trimming left V 0 bases short and J 3 bases short, with 8 bases between. The germline V gene encodes CDR1 SGHAT and CDR2 FQNNGV. Here the CDR3 reads CASSLEPGYTEAFF. The CDR3 coding sequence is TGTGCCAGCAGCTTAGAGCCAGGGTACACTGAAGCTTTCTTT.

The gene calls are TRBV24-1 and TRBJ2-5; the D gene is possibly TRBD1 (5 bases). This CDR3 has 12 residues. Trimming took 3 bases from V and 8 from J, leaving 9 bases between them. Germline V gene sequence: CDR1 KGHDR, CDR2 SFDVKD. For the CDR3, the DNA is TGTGCCACCAGTGATCAGGGCGCTACCCAGTACTTC. This sequence encodes CATSDQGATQYF.

The rearrangement uses TRBV15 and TRBJ1-4; 8 bases are shared with TRBD1. Trimming removed 1 base from V and 8 bases from J; junction bases left unmatched: 12. Germline V gives CDR1 LNHNV, CDR2 YYDKDF (reference sequence). The CDR3 length is 17 residues. CDR3 in amino acids: CATSRAGKTGEREKLFF. CDR3 in DNA: TGTGCCACCAGCAGAGCAGGGAAGACAGGGGAGAGGGAAAAACTGTTTTTT.

The chain combines TRBV18 with TRBJ2-1, with 9 bases lining up with TRBD2. The germline gives CDR1 KGHSH, CDR2 LQKENI. Germline trimming cut 2 bases from V and 7 bases from J; bases unmatched to any gene: 12. CDR3 length: 17 residues. CDR3 protein: CASSPFTGTSQINEQFF. CDR3 DNA sequence: TGTGCCAGCTCACCATTCACCGGGACTAGCCAGATAAATGAGCAGTTCTTC.

The chain uses TRBV20-1 and TRBJ2-3, with D maybe TRBD2 (6 bases). The CDR3 length is 11 residues. Trimming pared 5 bases from V and 7 bases from J, leaving 10 bases between. Germline CDR1 and CDR2: DFQATT and SNEGSKA (reference sequence). The CDR3 coding sequence is TGCAGTGCTGGGGACTGGAATACGCAGTATTTT. Protein: CSAGDWNTQYF.

About this clone itself: This could be a read error, since a much larger clone is one nucleotide away. The rearrangement joins TRBV18 to TRBJ2-1, with TRBD2 matching over 8 bases. The CDR3 has 14 residues. CDR1 KGHSH and CDR2 LQKENI come from the germline V gene. V lost 7 bases and J lost 3; bases outside the gene matches: 5. This CDR3 reads CASLLSGGYNEQFF. DNA of the CDR3: TGTGCCAGCTTACTAAGCGGGGGCTACAATGAGCAGTTCTTC.

The gene calls are TRBV10-3 and TRBJ2-3, with D unclear. The V end lost 4 bases, the J end lost 2 bases, and 7 bases lay between the germline ends. Germline lookup yields CDR1 ENHRY and CDR2 SYGVKD. The CDR3 spans 13 residues. CDR3 coding DNA: TGTGCCATCAGTGGAGGCTCCACAGATACGCAGTATTTT. This sequence encodes CAISGGSTDTQYF.

As concerns this clone: Different DNA sequences within this sample yield the same CDR3. The CDR3 DNA reads as TGTGCCAGCAGCCAAGGGGCGGGGGAAGAGACCCAGTACTTC. Translated: CASSQGAGEETQYF. J is TRBJ2-5 and V is TRBV3-1 (or the pseudogene TRBV3-2); 7 nucleotides align to TRBD2. J was trimmed by 3 bases and V by 1 base; bases with no gene match: 2. Germline V gene sequence: CDR1 LGHDT, CDR2 YNNKEL (reference sequence). The CDR3 sequence is 14 residues long.

The chain joins TRBV24-1 to TRBJ1-1; D possibly corresponds to TRBD1 (6 bases). CDR3 length: 12 residues. The germline V gene encodes CDR1 KGHDR and CDR2 SFDVKD. Trimming removed 3 bases at V and 10 bases at J, with 11 bases between. As DNA, the CDR3 is TGTGCCACCAGTGATCCCAGGGGTAGAGCTTTCTTT. Amino acid sequence: CATSDPRGRAFF.

The table lists this clone with a count of one. The chain carries TRBV5-1 and TRBJ2-1; no clear D. The CDR3 runs 13 residues. V was cut by 5 bases and J by 12 bases, with 18 bases left in between. The germline CDR1 and CDR2 sequences are SGHRS and YFSETQ. The CDR3 spells CASRRDSPSVQFF. For the CDR3, the DNA is TGCGCCAGCAGGCGAGACTCCCCGTCTGTGCAGTTCTTC.

The V and J genes are TRBV6-5 and TRBJ2-7; TRBD2 matches 7 bases. The germline gives CDR1 MNHEY, CDR2 SVGAGI. This CDR3 region has 11 residues. V lost 8 bases to trimming and J lost 7 bases; unmatched junction nucleotides: 5. CDR3 nucleotides: TGTGCCAGCGGGGAGGGTCCTGAGCAGTACTTC. As protein: CASGEGPEQYF.

The rearrangement uses TRBV5-1 and TRBJ2-5; TRBD2 matches at 10 bases. The germline CDR1 and CDR2 sequences are SGHRS and YFSETQ. With V trimmed by 4 bases and J by 5 bases, 11 bases remained unmatched. The CDR3 is made up of 16 amino acids. CDR3 coding DNA: TGCGCCAGCAGCCCCACCCTAGCGGGGGTACCGGAGACCCAGTACTTC. Protein product: CASSPTLAGVPETQYF.

J is TRBJ1-1 and V is TRBV30; 7 bases fit TRBD1. CDR3 length equals 17 residues. V shed 2 bases, J shed 4 bases, and the junction held 16 bases outside the gene matches. CDR1 and CDR2 (germline): GTSNPN, SVGIG (reference sequence). The CDR3: CAWSPGQTFPHVTEAFF. CDR3 sequence (DNA): TGTGCCTGGAGTCCGGGACAGACGTTCCCCCATGTCACTGAAGCTTTCTTT.

This clone was detected only once. This chain uses TRBV28 with TRBJ1-2; 8 bases are a match to TRBD1. The CDR3 is 13 residues long. V shed 3 bases, J shed 7 bases, and the junction held 4 bases outside the gene matches. Germline CDR1 is MDHEN and CDR2 is SYDVKM. DNA for the CDR3: TGTGCCAGCAGTTTTGGTGACAGGGGTGGCTACACCTTC. It translates to CASSFGDRGGYTF.

This sequence joins TRBV25-1 and TRBJ1-6; 7 positions agree with TRBD1. Germline CDR1 is MGHDK and CDR2 is SYGVNS. This CDR3 is 15 amino acids long. V trimming: 5 bases; J trimming: 16 bases; junction bases outside the gene matches: 17. Written as DNA, the CDR3 is TGTGCCAGCAGTAGACGAGGGACAGCCTTTACCGGGCTCCACTTT. Translation gives CASSRRGTAFTGLHF.

The chain uses TRBV15 and TRBJ1-1; TRBD1 matches 8 bases. Germline CDR1 and CDR2: LNHNV and YYDKDF (reference sequence). The CDR3 is 16 residues long. V lost 1 base, J lost 10 bases, and 14 bases stayed unmatched. The CDR3 loop reads CATSRAPKTGAEGAFF. The CDR3 DNA reads TGTGCCACCAGCAGAGCTCCCAAGACAGGGGCGGAAGGAGCTTTCTTT.

The V call is TRBV11-3, the J call TRBJ2-1, with D tentatively TRBD2 (7 bases). The CDR3 length is 14 residues. CDR1 is SGHNT and CDR2 is YENEEA in the germline V gene. V was clipped by 1 base and J by 10 bases, with 14 bases between them. CDR3 loop: CASSLVRGAREQFF. The CDR3 region has the DNA TGTGCCAGCAGCTTAGTCCGGGGGGCGAGGGAGCAGTTCTTC.

This rearrangement joins TRBV9 to TRBJ1-4; D uncertain. Between the trimmed V and J ends, which lost 3 bases and 4 bases, there was a span of 10 bases. The CDR3 runs 14 residues. Germline V lookup: CDR1 SGDLS, CDR2 YYNGEE. The CDR3 region has the DNA TGTGCCAGCAGCGCAGGCCGGATTAATGAAAAACTGTTTTTT. This sequence encodes CASSAGRINEKLFF.

The chain couples TRBV5-1 to TRBJ2-4; 8 nucleotides match TRBD1. V lost 3 bases to trimming and J lost 0 bases; unmatched junction nucleotides: 5. CDR3 length: 16 amino acids. Germline V gene lookup returns CDR1 SGHRS and CDR2 YFSETQ. CDR3 DNA sequence: TGCGCCAGCAGCTCCCAGGGGGCTCTAGCCAAAAACATTCAGTACTTC. Its translation is CASSSQGALAKNIQYF.

This chain links TRBV5-6 with TRBJ1-3; D call uncertain. Deletions cut 3 bases from V and 2 bases from J, with 6 bases between. The CDR3 is 13 amino acids. Germline CDR1 is SGHDT and CDR2 is YYEEEE. The DNA for the CDR3 is TGTGCCAGCAGCTGGGGAGCTGGAAACACCATATATTTT. The encoded protein is CASSWGAGNTIYF.

The rearrangement uses TRBV13 and TRBJ1-4; no firm D call. The germline V gene has CDR1 PRHDT and CDR2 FYEKMQ (reference sequence). The V end was cut by 1 base, the J end by 5 bases, with 8 bases between. CDR3 length equals 14 residues. For the CDR3, the DNA is TGTGCCAGCAGCTTAGACAGCGGAAATGAAAAACTGTTTTTT. Translation: CASSLDSGNEKLFF.

To note about this clone: This same CDR3 is encoded by further DNA sequences in the sample. The J gene is TRBJ2-7, the V gene TRBV18, with 9 positions matching TRBD1. The CDR3 runs to 13 residues. Trimming took 3 bases from V and 7 from J; bases not matched to a gene: 4. Germline V gives CDR1 KGHSH, CDR2 LQKENI. The CDR3 DNA follows: TGTGCCAGCTCACCGGGACAGGGTCGGGAGCAGTACTTC. Its translation: CASSPGQGREQYF.

This CDR3 is CASSIMSSNYGYTF. The CDR3 DNA follows: TGTGCCAGTAGTATAATGTCTTCTAACTATGGCTACACCTTC. The genes are TRBV19 and TRBJ1-2; D remains ambiguous. This CDR3 contains 14 residues. V lost 2 bases, J lost 0 bases, and 7 bases lay in between. Germline V gene lookup returns CDR1 LNHDA and CDR2 SQIVND (reference sequence).

The genes are TRBV7-9 and TRBJ2-5, with TRBD2 as a possible D gene (6 bases). Trimming took 5 bases from V and 4 from J, leaving 20 bases between them. There are 16 residues in the CDR3. Germline values: CDR1 SEHNR, CDR2 FQNEAQ (reference sequence). The CDR3 is CASSLTRAGGGETQYF. The DNA of the CDR3 is TGTGCCAGCAGCCTGACTAGGGCGGGTGGGGGAGAGACCCAGTACTTC.

The J gene is TRBJ1-1, the V gene TRBV13; TRBD1 might be the D (5 bases). Trimming removed 4 bases at V and 11 bases at J, with 17 bases between. The CDR3 runs to 13 residues. Germline V gives CDR1 PRHDT, CDR2 FYEKMQ (reference sequence). The CDR3 sequence is CASSSRKAKGAFF. Written as DNA, the CDR3 is TGTGCCAGCAGCTCAAGGAAAGCTAAGGGGGCTTTCTTT.

The V gene is TRBV18, the J gene TRBJ2-5, with D possibly matching TRBD2 (5 bases). Trimming cost V 0 bases and J 3 bases, with 11 bases left between them. The CDR3 extends over 15 amino acids. Germline V gives CDR1 KGHSH, CDR2 LQKENI. In nucleotides, the CDR3 is TGTGCCAGCTCACCACCTCAGGACTTTAAAGAGACCCAGTACTTC. Protein sequence: CASSPPQDFKETQYF.

This clone was seen a few times. In the same sample, other DNA sequences code for this CDR3. The chain joins TRBV19 to TRBJ1-5; 8 bases are shared with TRBD1. CDR1 is LNHDA, CDR2 SQIVND, per germline (reference sequence). This CDR3 is built from 14 residues. With V trimmed by 4 bases and J by 2 bases, 1 base remained unmatched. The CDR3 spells CASSTTGGNQPQHF. Here the CDR3 DNA reads TGTGCCAGTAGTACGACAGGGGGCAATCAGCCCCAGCATTTT.

The table lists this clone with a count of one. The CDR3 bases are TGTGCCAGCAGCTTTAGCGGGGGGGCCTCCAATGAGCAGTTCTTC. Translation: CASSFSGGASNEQFF. The chain carries TRBV7-2 and TRBJ2-1; 11 bases fit TRBD2. V was pared by 3 bases and J by 6 bases, with 4 bases of the junction left unmatched. Germline assignment: CDR1 SGHTA and CDR2 FQGNSA. The CDR3 has 15 amino acids.

This rearrangement joins TRBV5-1 to TRBJ1-5, with D unclear. The V gene lost 3 bases and the J gene lost 3 bases, with 7 bases spanning the gap. CDR3 size: 13 residues. CDR1 is SGHRS and CDR2 is YFSETQ in the germline V gene. In DNA, the CDR3 is TGCGCCAGCAGCTACGGGGTCAATCAGCCCCAGCATTTT. It yields the protein CASSYGVNQPQHF.